One and the same sample provided the 25 T cell receptor beta chains below, sequenced in a study of T cell responses to AZD1222 COVID-19 vaccine. The table came from immunoSEQ multiplex PCR; TCRdb's copy has only in-frame clones and leaves some out. The table lists about 76,000 clones, roughly 90% of them singletons, with about 4.3% in the top ten. Material: peripheral blood, obtained on day 0 of AZD1222 vaccination. All receptors derive from an adult in good health.

This clone was seen once. The gene calls are TRBV5-1 and TRBJ1-2, with D hard to call. The CDR3 sequence is 14 residues long. The V gene's germline CDR1 is SGHRS and CDR2 YFSETQ. With 0 bases removed from V and 4 bases from J, the gap between germline ends came to 10 bases. CDR3 protein: CASSLAVESYGYTF. CDR3 in DNA: TGCGCCAGCAGCTTGGCCGTTGAGAGCTATGGCTACACCTTC.

The sample holds a few counts of this clone. This chain uses TRBV19 with TRBJ1-3; TRBD1 might be the D (6 bases). This CDR3 contains 15 residues. Trimming took off 11 bases at V and 2 bases at J, with 19 bases between the two ends. Germline V gives CDR1 LNHDA, CDR2 SQIVND (reference sequence). The CDR3 coding sequence is TGTGCCTCCCCAAGCACAGGGAGAACTGGAAACACCATATATTTT. It yields the protein CASPSTGRTGNTIYF.

The gene calls are TRBV2 and TRBJ2-3; D call uncertain. Per germline, CDR1 SNHLY and CDR2 FYNNEI. Trimming stripped 1 base from V and 6 bases from J, with 8 bases between. There are 13 residues in the CDR3. In DNA form, the CDR3 reads TGTGCCAGCAGTGAAGGGACCCGGGATACGCAGTATTTT. This encodes CASSEGTRDTQYF. The variable domain in full, with the rest retrieved from reference TRBV2 and TRBJ2-3, is EPEVTQTPSHQVTQMGQEVILRCVPISNHLYFYWYRQILGQKVEFLVSFYNNEISEKSEIFDDQFSVERPDGSNFTLKIRSTKLEDSAMYFCASSEGTRDTQYFGPGTRLTVL.

V usage is TRBV5-1 and J usage is TRBJ1-1; D possibly corresponds to TRBD1 (5 bases). V lost 4 bases to trimming and J lost 4 bases, with 20 bases between them. The CDR3 is 16 amino acids. CDR1 SGHRS and CDR2 YFSETQ come from the germline V gene. CDR3 region: CASSRDPQAGITEAFF. CDR3 bases: TGCGCCAGCAGCCGAGACCCCCAGGCAGGGATCACTGAAGCTTTCTTT.

This sequence joins TRBV9 and TRBJ2-7; D remains unclear. The CDR3 is 14 amino acids. V gave up 3 bases and J gave up 2 bases, with 12 bases separating them. Germline V lookup: CDR1 SGDLS, CDR2 YYNGEE. CDR3 sequence reads: CASSERTEAYEQYF. The CDR3 coding sequence is TGTGCCAGCAGCGAAAGAACAGAAGCCTACGAGCAGTACTTC.

V usage is TRBV5-1 and J usage is TRBJ1-3; tentative D call: TRBD1 (6 bases). CDR3 length equals 14 residues. Germline V gene sequence: CDR1 SGHRS, CDR2 YFSETQ. The V and J ends lost 2 bases and 3 bases respectively, with 9 bases between them. The CDR3 coding sequence is TGCGCCAGCAGCTTAGAAGGGGGTGGAAACACCATATATTTT. Its translation: CASSLEGGGNTIYF. The variable domain in full, with the rest retrieved from reference TRBV5-1 and TRBJ1-3, is KAGVTQTPRYLIKTRGQQVTLSCSPISGHRSVSWYQQTPGQGLQFLFEYFSETQRNKGNFPGRFSGRQFSNSRSEMNVSTLELGDSALYLCASSLEGGGNTIYFGEGSWLTVV.

The chain recombines TRBV11-3 with TRBJ1-1; a possible D gene is TRBD1 (5 bases). V dropped 1 base and J dropped 8 bases, with 14 bases sitting between them. Germline lookup yields CDR1 SGHNT and CDR2 YENEEA. The CDR3 has 14 residues. In nucleotides, the CDR3 is TGTGCCAGCAGCTTAGGAGGACAATTAGCCGAAGCTTTCTTT. This gives the protein CASSLGGQLAEAFF. Full variable domain (rest looked up from reference TRBV11-3 and TRBJ1-1): EAGVVQSPRYKIIEKKQPVAFWCNPISGHNTLYWYLQNLGQGPELLIRYENEEAVDDSQLPKDRFSAERLKGVDSTLKIQPAELGDSAVYLCASSLGGQLAEAFFGQGTRLTVV.

This clone has a single count. The V gene is TRBV6-5, the J gene TRBJ1-1, with D perhaps TRBD1 (5 bases). In germline, CDR1 is MNHEY, CDR2 SVGAGI. V was cut by 4 bases and J by 4 bases, with 7 bases left in between. The CDR3 covers 12 residues. The CDR3 DNA reads as TGTGCCAGCAGTTGGAGGGGCACTGAAGCTTTCTTT. This encodes CASSWRGTEAFF.

V and J are TRBV3-1 (or the pseudogene TRBV3-2) and TRBJ1-1, with D perhaps matching TRBD1 (6 bases). The CDR3 is made up of 14 amino acids. Germline CDR1 reads LGHDT; CDR2 reads YNNKEL (reference sequence). V was cut by 8 bases and J by 8 bases, with 21 bases left in between. The CDR3 here is CASGTHREGGEAFF. CDR3 nucleotide sequence: TGTGCCAGCGGAACGCACAGGGAGGGAGGAGAAGCTTTCTTT.

The chain joins TRBV7-9 to TRBJ2-2; D perhaps matches TRBD1 (5 bases). Trimming cost V 4 bases and J 6 bases, with 15 bases left between them. This CDR3 has 15 residues. Per germline, CDR1 SEHNR and CDR2 FQNEAQ (reference sequence). The CDR3 DNA reads as TGTGCCAGCAGCTGGCAGACTCAGGGCTCCGGGGAGCTGTTTTTT. Protein: CASSWQTQGSGELFF.

The gene calls are TRBV6-5 and TRBJ1-2, with D tentatively TRBD1 (5 bases). V dropped 6 bases and J dropped 1 base, with 15 bases sitting between them. Per germline, CDR1 MNHEY and CDR2 SVGAGI. CDR3 size: 15 residues. CDR3 sequence reads: CASSPETDLNYGYTF. CDR3 bases: TGTGCCAGCAGCCCGGAGACAGACCTTAACTATGGCTACACCTTC.

CDR3 residues: CAWNDGAWRDEQFF. CDR3 in DNA: TGTGCCTGGAATGACGGGGCCTGGCGGGATGAGCAGTTCTTC. The rearrangement uses TRBV30 and TRBJ2-1; TRBD1 or TRBD2 may be the D gene (5 bases each). The CDR3 covers 14 residues. With 4 bases removed from V and 8 bases from J, the gap between germline ends came to 18 bases. CDR1 GTSNPN and CDR2 SVGIG come from the germline V gene (reference sequence).

This rearrangement joins TRBV3-1 (or the pseudogene TRBV3-2) to TRBJ1-2; 9 bases are a match to TRBD1. This CDR3 contains 13 residues. V dropped 1 base and J dropped 8; count of bases not matched to a gene: 2. Per germline, CDR1 LGHDT and CDR2 YNNKEL (reference sequence). The CDR3 sequence is CASSQGTGVGYTF. For the CDR3, the DNA is TGTGCCAGCAGCCAAGGGACAGGGGTAGGCTACACCTTC.

The chain has TRBV10-3 and TRBJ2-4, with a weak D call TRBD2 (5 bases). V shed 6 bases and J shed 0 bases, with 12 bases lying between them. Germline V lookup: CDR1 ENHRY, CDR2 SYGVKD. The CDR3 extends over 15 amino acids. The CDR3 here is CAISDTGLAKNIQYF. DNA for the CDR3: TGTGCCATCAGCGACACGGGATTAGCCAAAAACATTCAGTACTTC.

The chain couples TRBV2 to TRBJ1-6; no definite D call. CDR1 is SNHLY, CDR2 FYNNEI, per germline. V was cut by 4 bases and J by 9 bases, with 7 bases left in between. The CDR3 is 12 residues long. The DNA for the CDR3 is TGTGCCAGCAGTGTACTAGGTTCACCCCTCCACTTT. Amino acid sequence: CASSVLGSPLHF.

DNA for the CDR3: TGCAGCGTTGAAGTGGACAGTAGTGAAAAACTGTTTTTT. It encodes CSVEVDSSEKLFF. The chain couples TRBV29-1 to TRBJ1-4, with a tentative D call TRBD1 (6 bases). The CDR3 has 13 amino acids. V was trimmed by 1 base and J by 7 bases, leaving 10 bases between them. The germline V gene encodes CDR1 SQVTM and CDR2 ANQGSEA.

V and J are TRBV7-2 and TRBJ1-6; no reliable D call. The ends were cut back, 0 bases at V and 9 bases at J, with 3 bases in the middle. The CDR3 has 12 residues. Germline assignment: CDR1 SGHTA and CDR2 FQGNSA. CDR3 nucleotides: TGTGCCAGCAGCTTAGCGGTTTCACCCCTCCACTTT. It is translated as CASSLAVSPLHF.

This rearrangement joins TRBV7-3 to TRBJ2-2; no firm D call. CDR3 size: 15 residues. Trimming shortened V by 1 base and J by 5 bases, and 11 bases separated the two germline ends. In germline, CDR1 is SGHTA, CDR2 FQGTGA. CDR3 amino acids: CASSLNAGSTGELFF. CDR3 bases: TGTGCCAGCAGCTTAAATGCCGGTTCAACCGGGGAGCTGTTTTTT.

This chain links TRBV19 with TRBJ1-5; 7 bases are a match to TRBD1. The germline gives CDR1 LNHDA, CDR2 SQIVND (reference sequence). Trimming at V came to 6 bases and at J to 2 bases, leaving 10 bases not matched to a gene. This CDR3 spans 16 amino acids. The CDR3, as DNA: TGTGCCAGTAGGAATGACAGGGAGGGTCGCAATCAGCCCCAGCATTTT. This codes for CASRNDREGRNQPQHF.

This chain joins TRBV6-1 and TRBJ2-1, with 8 bases that match TRBD1. V was clipped by 2 bases and J by 6 bases; unmatched bases: 3. The CDR3 extends over 14 amino acids. Germline V gene data show CDR1 as MNHNS and CDR2 as SASEGT. The CDR3 DNA reads as TGTGCCAGCAGTGAACAGGGGGCGCGCAATGAGCAGTTCTTC. Its protein product is CASSEQGARNEQFF.

In nucleotides, the CDR3 is TGTGCCAGCAGCCGGGCGGCAGGGACGCCCTACGAGCAGTACTTC. Translated: CASSRAAGTPYEQYF. The chain joins TRBV3-1 (or the pseudogene TRBV3-2) to TRBJ2-7, with D tentatively TRBD1 or TRBD2 (5 bases each). Per germline, CDR1 LGHDT and CDR2 YNNKEL (reference sequence). The V gene lost 4 bases and the J gene lost 2 bases, with 15 bases spanning the gap. The CDR3 consists of 15 residues.

This clone was counted once. J is TRBJ2-3 and V is TRBV7-8, with 11 bases matching TRBD2. V lost 5 bases, J lost 2 bases, and 12 bases stayed unmatched. This CDR3 has 18 residues. Germline CDR1 reads SGHVS; CDR2 reads FQNEAQ. CDR3 region: CASSPWTSGLANTDTQYF. The CDR3 bases are TGTGCCAGCAGCCCTTGGACTAGCGGGTTAGCCAACACAGATACGCAGTATTTT.

This clone is a singleton in its sample. The rearrangement joins TRBV2 to TRBJ1-2, with 9 bases that match TRBD1. This CDR3 comprises 15 residues. Germline CDR1 reads SNHLY; CDR2 reads FYNNEI. Trimming at V came to 7 bases and at J to 2 bases, leaving 8 bases not matched to a gene. This CDR3 reads CASITTGGPNYGYTF. In nucleotides, the CDR3 is TGTGCCAGCATTACGACAGGGGGGCCAAACTATGGCTACACCTTC.

V gene TRBV6-1 combines with J gene TRBJ2-1; either TRBD1 or TRBD2 may supply D (6 bases each). The CDR3 is made up of 16 amino acids. The germline V gene has CDR1 MNHNS and CDR2 SASEGT. Trimming shortened V by 4 bases and J by 0 bases, and 13 bases separated the two germline ends. CDR3 protein: CASSVYGGPSYNEQFF. The CDR3 DNA is TGTGCCAGCAGTGTATACGGGGGCCCCTCCTACAATGAGCAGTTCTTC.

The J gene is TRBJ1-1, the V gene TRBV5-6; possibly TRBD1 for D (5 bases). Trimming left V 3 bases short and J 1 base short, with 7 bases between. Looked up from germline, CDR1 is SGHDT and CDR2 is YYEEEE. CDR3 length equals 13 residues. CDR3: CASSWGRNTEAFF. As DNA, the CDR3 is TGTGCCAGCAGCTGGGGACGGAACACTGAAGCTTTCTTT.